These 23 T cell receptor beta chains came from one sample sequenced in a study of beta chain features in type 1 diabetes. The investigators reverse transcribed all of the isolated RNA, so they sequenced expressed TCRB transcripts. The assay was immunoSEQ multiplex PCR, and TCRdb's table has in-frame clones only and misses some. The sample holds a few hundred thousand clones, about 11% seen once. The sequenced sample consisted of naive CD4+ T cells from blood. These receptor sequences come from a woman aged 25-40 years in good health.

This clone was seen more than once but under ten times. V is TRBV19 and J is TRBJ2-3; D not resolved. Trimming took 6 bases from V and 0 from J, leaving 10 bases between them. CDR3 length equals 14 residues. Looked up from germline, CDR1 is LNHDA and CDR2 is SQIVND (reference sequence). Here the CDR3 DNA reads TGTGCCAGTAGGCCTACCTCTAGCACAGATACGCAGTATTTT. This gives the protein CASRPTSSTDTQYF.

This clone was seen more than once but under ten times. The chain employs TRBV30 and TRBJ1-1, with unresolved D. Germline V CDR1 and CDR2: GTSNPN, SVGIG (reference sequence). V dropped 1 base and J dropped 11 bases, with 11 bases sitting between them. This CDR3 is built from 11 residues. The CDR3 DNA reads TGTGCCTGGAGTGGGGGTCCGGGGGCTTTCTTT. This sequence encodes CAWSGGPGAFF.

This clone was recorded a few times. V is TRBV7-6 and J is TRBJ2-1; tentative D call: TRBD2 (5 bases). CDR3 length equals 12 residues. With 6 bases removed from V and 10 bases from J, the gap between germline ends came to 13 bases. The germline V gene has CDR1 SGHVS and CDR2 FNYEAQ. As DNA, the CDR3 is TGTGCCAGCAGTCAAACGGGGAAAGAGCAGTTCTTC. Protein: CASSQTGKEQFF.

This clone was detected a few times. The chain employs TRBV7-2 and TRBJ2-3; D is possibly TRBD2 (5 bases). This CDR3 has 15 amino acids. Germline V CDR1 and CDR2: SGHTA, FQGNSA. Trimming took 1 base from V and 0 from J, leaving 8 bases between them. CDR3 sequence reads: CASSLGGQSTDTQYF. The CDR3 region has the DNA TGTGCCAGCAGCTTAGGAGGGCAGAGCACAGATACGCAGTATTTT. Drawing the rest from reference TRBV7-2 and TRBJ2-3, the complete variable domain is GAGVSQSPSNKVTEKGKDVELRCDPISGHTALYWYRQSLGQGLEFLIYFQGNSAPDKSGLPSDRFSAERTGGSVSTLTIQRTQQEDSAVYLCASSLGGQSTDTQYFGPGTRLTVL.

This clone was counted only a few times. The V call is TRBV2, the J call TRBJ2-1; tentative D call: TRBD1 (6 bases). Deletions cut 9 bases from V and 0 bases from J, with 12 bases between. The CDR3 totals 14 residues. Germline values: CDR1 SNHLY, CDR2 FYNNEI. The CDR3 reads CASWTDSSYNEQFF. CDR3 in DNA: TGTGCCAGTTGGACAGACAGCTCCTACAATGAGCAGTTCTTC.

The chain carries TRBV10-3 and TRBJ2-1, with 8 bases that match TRBD2. The CDR3 sequence is 16 residues long. Trimming removed 7 bases from V and 6 bases from J; junction bases left unmatched: 14. Germline V lookup: CDR1 ENHRY, CDR2 SYGVKD. DNA for the CDR3: TGTGCCATCAAGGTGGACGGGAGGGCCACTGTCAATGAGCAGTTCTTC. As protein: CAIKVDGRATVNEQFF.

This clone appeared a few times. This chain joins TRBV9 and TRBJ2-3; TRBD1 matches at 8 bases. The germline gives CDR1 SGDLS, CDR2 YYNGEE. The CDR3 is 15 amino acids. Losses at the gene ends were 2 bases for V and 0 bases for J; bases not matched to a gene: 2. The CDR3, as DNA: TGTGCCAGCAGCGTCGGGACAGGTAGCACAGATACGCAGTATTTT. The encoded protein is CASSVGTGSTDTQYF. Full variable domain (outside the CDR3, taken from reference TRBV9 and TRBJ2-3): DSGVTQTPKHLITATGQRVTLRCSPRSGDLSVYWYQQSLDQGLQFLIQYYNGEERAKGNILERFSAQQFPDLHSELNLSSLELGDSALYFCASSVGTGSTDTQYFGPGTRLTVL.

The chain links TRBV5-1 to TRBJ2-1; possibly TRBD2 for D (5 bases). This CDR3 has 14 amino acids. The V gene lost 8 bases and the J gene lost 0 bases, with 12 bases spanning the gap. The germline CDR1 and CDR2 sequences are SGHRS and YFSETQ. Here the CDR3 DNA reads TGCGCCAGTAACCGGGGTAGCTCCTACAATGAGCAGTTCTTC. Protein product: CASNRGSSYNEQFF.

This clone is a singleton in its sample. The CDR3 region is CASSQAGQTYEQYF. In nucleotides, the CDR3 is TGCGCCAGCAGCCAAGCAGGTCAGACCTACGAGCAGTACTTC. This chain connects TRBV4-1 to TRBJ2-7; D ambiguous. The germline gives CDR1 MGHRA, CDR2 YSYEKL. The V end was cut by 1 base, the J end by 2 bases, with 9 bases between. The CDR3 totals 14 residues.

This clone was seen a handful of times. The rearrangement joins TRBV15 to TRBJ1-1; 7 bases line up with TRBD1. With 3 bases clipped from V and 5 bases from J, the junction kept 6 bases outside the gene matches. This CDR3 has 14 residues. Looked up from germline, CDR1 is LNHNV and CDR2 is YYDKDF (reference sequence). The CDR3 DNA sequence: TGTGCCACCAGCAGGGAGACAGGGTGGACTGAAGCTTTCTTT. This translates into CATSRETGWTEAFF.

The V and J genes are TRBV14 and TRBJ1-1, with D unclear. The CDR3 consists of 13 residues. V was shortened by 0 bases and J by 3 bases, with 5 bases between the two germline ends. Germline V gene sequence: CDR1 SGHDN, CDR2 FVKESK. The CDR3 spells CASSQDADTEAFF. CDR3 nucleotide sequence: TGTGCCAGCAGCCAAGACGCAGACACTGAAGCTTTCTTT.

This clone was seen a few times. V usage is TRBV18 and J usage is TRBJ2-3, with D tentatively TRBD2 (6 bases). V was trimmed by 2 bases and J by 1 base, leaving 10 bases between them. In germline, CDR1 is KGHSH, CDR2 LQKENI. The CDR3 contains 15 residues. CDR3 sequence: CASSPRASGTDTQYF. The CDR3 nucleotides read TGTGCCAGCTCACCAAGGGCTAGCGGCACAGATACGCAGTATTTT.

J is TRBJ1-1 and V is TRBV6-6; D call uncertain. This CDR3 is 13 amino acids long. Per the germline V gene, CDR1 is MNHNY and CDR2 is SVGAGI (reference sequence). V dropped 4 bases and J dropped 1 base, with 7 bases sitting between them. The DNA for the CDR3 is TGTGCCAGCAGTTCTACAGCGAACACTGAAGCTTTCTTT. It specifies CASSSTANTEAFF.

This clone appeared a few times. The rearrangement uses TRBV7-9 and TRBJ2-7, with a possible D match to TRBD1 (6 bases). Per germline, CDR1 SEHNR and CDR2 FQNEAQ (reference sequence). The CDR3 has 16 residues. The V and J ends lost 1 base and 5 bases respectively, with 18 bases between them. Here the CDR3 reads CASSLDPTGMMDEQYF. As DNA, the CDR3 is TGTGCCAGCAGCTTAGACCCGACAGGTATGATGGACGAGCAGTACTTC. Full variable domain (missing parts from reference TRBV7-9 and TRBJ2-7): DTGVSQNPRHKITKRGQNVTFRCDPISEHNRLYWYRQTLGQGPEFLTYFQNEAQLEKSRLLSDRFSAERPKGSFSTLEIQRTEQGDSAMYLCASSLDPTGMMDEQYFGPGTRLTVT.

This clone was seen only a few times. J is TRBJ1-1 and V is TRBV7-2, with D unclear. CDR1 is SGHTA, CDR2 FQGNSA, per germline. The germline V and J ends were trimmed by 1 base and 3 bases, with 6 bases remaining between them. CDR3 length: 13 amino acids. The CDR3 region has the DNA TGTGCCAGCAGCTTAGAGAGGGACACTGAAGCTTTCTTT. This sequence encodes CASSLERDTEAFF.

This clone came up a few times. The V and J genes are TRBV7-9 and TRBJ2-3, with 7 bases lining up with TRBD2. Losses at the gene ends were 5 bases for V and 5 bases for J; bases not matched to a gene: 7. This CDR3 has 14 residues. Per germline, CDR1 SEHNR and CDR2 FQNEAQ (reference sequence). The CDR3 nucleotides read TGTGCCAGCAGCACGACTAGCTTGGGAGATACGCAGTATTTT. Translation gives CASSTTSLGDTQYF.

The CDR3 here is CASSWRIDNEQFF. The CDR3 DNA follows: TGTGCCAGCAGTTGGAGGATAGACAATGAGCAGTTCTTC. The V and J genes are TRBV6-6 and TRBJ2-1, with D possibly TRBD2 on 5 matching bases. The V gene's germline CDR1 is MNHNY and CDR2 SVGAGI (reference sequence). The germline V and J ends were trimmed by 4 bases and 5 bases, with 9 bases remaining between them. CDR3 length: 13 residues.

This clone has just a few counts. The chain recombines TRBV6-1 with TRBJ2-3; D call uncertain. Trimming took off 3 bases at V and 0 bases at J, with 7 bases between the two ends. Looked up from germline, CDR1 is MNHNS and CDR2 is SASEGT. CDR3 size: 14 residues. The CDR3 DNA is TGTGCCAGCAGTGATGGGCAGAGCACAGATACGCAGTATTTT. Residues: CASSDGQSTDTQYF.

This clone was found a few times. The chain joins TRBV4-2 to TRBJ2-7; D remains unclear. Germline V gene data show CDR1 as LGHNA and CDR2 as YNFKEQ. The CDR3 has 14 amino acids. Between the trimmed V and J ends, which lost 11 bases and 3 bases, there was a span of 20 bases. DNA for the CDR3: TGTGCCCCACCACCTATGGGCCCACACTACGAGCAGTACTTC. This sequence encodes CAPPPMGPHYEQYF.

The V gene is TRBV6-5, the J gene TRBJ2-3; 8 nucleotides agree with TRBD2. CDR1 and CDR2 (germline): MNHEY, SVGAGI. J gave up 1 base and V 4 bases, and 4 bases lay outside the gene matches. This CDR3 has 15 residues. This CDR3 is CASSSAGAGTDTQYF. In DNA, the CDR3 is TGTGCCAGCAGTTCAGCGGGAGCTGGCACAGATACGCAGTATTTT.

This clone turned up a few times. The V and J genes are TRBV5-4 and TRBJ1-5, with D hard to call. This CDR3 is built from 13 residues. Germline V lookup: CDR1 SGHNT, CDR2 YYREEE (reference sequence). V lost 1 base, J lost 5 bases, and 7 bases lay in between. CDR3 region: CASSLRGDQPQHF. The CDR3 DNA reads TGTGCCAGCAGCTTGCGAGGCGATCAGCCCCAGCATTTT.

The J gene is TRBJ2-5, the V gene TRBV14; D is unresolved. Germline loops: CDR1 SGHDN, CDR2 FVKESK. CDR3 length: 12 amino acids. V lost 3 bases and J 1 base, leaving 3 bases between the germline ends. CDR3 sequence: CASSHLQETQYF. The CDR3, as DNA: TGTGCCAGCAGCCACCTCCAAGAGACCCAGTACTTC.

In this sample, this clone turned up a few times. This rearrangement joins TRBV6-4 to TRBJ2-3; 9 bases map to TRBD2. The CDR3 is made up of 14 amino acids. Germline CDR1 is MRHNA and CDR2 is SNTAGT. V trimming: 2 bases; J trimming: 6 bases; junction bases outside the gene matches: 3. In DNA, the CDR3 is TGTGCCAGCAGTGACCCTGGGACTAGCGATACGCAGTATTTT. This gives the protein CASSDPGTSDTQYF.